This TCR beta chain came from a study of lymphopenia after photon versus proton radiotherapy. After removal of 7 bases from V and 3 bases from J, the junction contained 10 bases not matched to a gene. The CDR3 has 15 residues. CDR1 is SNHLY and CDR2 is FYNNEI in the germline V gene. Whole-study results and caveats: A bigger post-nadir fall in TCR diversity correlated inversely with survival time in deceased patients. Post-nadir diversity loss with photons came from oligoclonal expansion, particularly CD8+ Temra cells. Only patients who died were analyzed for survival; proton advantage is unproven. Proton therapy kept repertoires fairly stable, unlike photons, which gained effector/memory cells.

In the case of this clone: Its antigen is undetermined.

Repertoires were generated with immunoSEQ multiplex PCR, while TCRdb's copy carries only in-frame clones and drops some. In the table there are some 28,000 clones, 81% of which are singletons. Source: peripheral blood, taken from a patient treated with photon-based radiotherapy. This sequence originates from a man in his fifties or sixties with gastric cancer. The rearrangement links TRBV2 to TRBJ1-2; TRBD1 agrees at 8 bases. DNA of the CDR3: TGTGCCAGCATGCCCAGGACAGGGAACTACTATGGCTACACCTTC. Encoded protein: CASMPRTGNYYGYTF.